One T cell receptor (beta chain) is described in this entry. Its target is unknown. This sample was taken from a study of T cell responses to AZD1222 COVID-19 vaccine. For the study at large: Second-dose recipients at about 4 or about 12 weeks were treated as one pooled group.

Libraries were prepared by immunoSEQ multiplex PCR; TCRdb keeps only in-frame clonotypes and omits some of them. In the table there are roughly 150,000 clones, around nine tenths of which are singletons. The study's findings and limits: Only after the peak T cell response were repertoires sampled.

The sample in question was peripheral blood, obtained on day 0 of AZD1222 vaccination. This sequence originates from an adult in good health.

In DNA, the CDR3 is TGTGCCAGCAGTGGAACCTTGAGGGGAGCTGAAAAACTGTTTTTT. Translating it yields CASSGTLRGAEKLFF. The chain links TRBV2 to TRBJ1-4; possibly TRBD1 for D (5 bases). CDR3 size: 15 residues. Trimming stripped 4 bases from V and 7 bases from J, with 16 bases between. Germline values: CDR1 SNHLY, CDR2 FYNNEI.